Each of the 2 T cell receptor beta chains below was sequenced from the same sample in a study of T cell repertoires in cytomegalovirus infection. TCRdb reprocessed the reads with MiXCR, giving one entry per CDR3 protein. The repertoire includes 450,000 to 600,000 distinct CDR3 sequences, 25% to 35% of them detected once, and roughly 15% sits in the top ten. Their antigens remain unidentified. Sequencing used cultured PBMCs, obtained from culture after CMV antigen stimulation. These receptors all stem from a human donor in good health (CMV status not recorded). Some clones in this sample may be carry-over from other donors' samples.

This clonotype was counted only a few times. This sequence joins TRBV19 and TRBJ2-7; D tentatively reads TRBD1 or TRBD2 (6 bases each). Between the trimmed V and J ends, which lost 6 bases and 2 bases, there was a span of 11 bases. Germline V gene data show CDR1 as LNHDA and CDR2 as SQIVND (reference sequence). This CDR3 has 13 amino acids. Written as DNA, the CDR3 is TGTGCCAGTAGCGCGGGACATCCCTACGAGCAGTACTTC. This codes for CASSAGHPYEQYF.

V usage is TRBV4-3 and J usage is TRBJ1-2; D ambiguous. Germline-derived CDR1 and CDR2 are LGHNA and YSLEER. The CDR3 extends over 15 amino acids. V was clipped by 1 base and J by 2 bases, with 11 bases between them. This CDR3 reads CASSQVKGSNYGYTF. CDR3 DNA: TGCGCCAGCAGCCAAGTAAAGGGATCCAACTATGGCTACACCTTC.